This TCR beta chain was documented in a study of blood T cell repertoires in COVID-19. Study information: The United States, Italy and Spain supplied acute and convalescent COVID-19 samples. Nucleic acid was either cDNA or gDNA, and it came from T cells, B-cell-depleted T cells, or PBMCs.

This clone was detected only a few times. V trimming: 6 bases; J trimming: 3 bases; junction bases outside the gene matches: 8. CDR3 length: 15 amino acids. CDR1 and CDR2 from the germline V gene are SGHNT and YYREEE (reference sequence). As handled by the study authors: Estimates of nucleated cell counts were drawn from the amplification of reference gene primers. Repertoires were generated with immunoSEQ multiplex PCR, while TCRdb's copy carries only in-frame clones and drops some. The V and J calls and the clone size are those of that table, but D and trimming were determined from the DNA. Here the sample spans some 250,000 clones, roughly 91% being singletons.

What was sequenced was peripheral blood. The gene calls are TRBV5-4 and TRBJ2-2; 7 nucleotides agree with TRBD2. The clonotype was recovered from a woman in her forties who had recovered from COVID-19. The CDR3 sequence is CASTPGRGDTGELFF. The CDR3 DNA follows: TGTGCCAGCACCCCGGGGAGGGGTGACACCGGGGAGCTGTTTTTT.